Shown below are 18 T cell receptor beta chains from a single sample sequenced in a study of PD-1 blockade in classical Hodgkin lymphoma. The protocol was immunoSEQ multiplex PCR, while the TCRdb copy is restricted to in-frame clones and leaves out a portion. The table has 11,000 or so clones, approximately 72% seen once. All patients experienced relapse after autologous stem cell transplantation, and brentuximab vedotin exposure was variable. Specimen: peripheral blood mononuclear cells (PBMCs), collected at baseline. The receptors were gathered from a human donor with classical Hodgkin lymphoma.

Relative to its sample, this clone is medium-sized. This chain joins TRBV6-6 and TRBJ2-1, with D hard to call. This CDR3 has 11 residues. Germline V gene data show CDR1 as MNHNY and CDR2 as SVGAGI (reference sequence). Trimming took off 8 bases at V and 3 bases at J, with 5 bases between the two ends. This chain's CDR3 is CASAIYNEQFF. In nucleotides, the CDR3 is TGTGCCAGCGCCATCTACAATGAGCAGTTCTTC.

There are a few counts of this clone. The CDR3 bases are TGTGCCAGCAAAGGGGCGGCCCGCCCCGGGGAGCTGTTTTTT. Its translation is CASKGAARPGELFF. The chain is built from TRBV2 and TRBJ2-2; tentative D call: TRBD1 (5 bases). Germline CDR1 reads SNHLY; CDR2 reads FYNNEI. Trimming cost V 7 bases and J 6 bases, with 15 bases left between them. The CDR3 contains 14 residues.

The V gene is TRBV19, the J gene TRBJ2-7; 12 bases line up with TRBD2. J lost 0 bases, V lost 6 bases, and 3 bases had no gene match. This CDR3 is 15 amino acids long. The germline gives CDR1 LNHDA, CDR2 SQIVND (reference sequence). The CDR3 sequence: CASSPSGGGSYEQYF. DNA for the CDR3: TGTGCCAGTAGCCCTAGCGGGGGGGGCTCCTACGAGCAGTACTTC.

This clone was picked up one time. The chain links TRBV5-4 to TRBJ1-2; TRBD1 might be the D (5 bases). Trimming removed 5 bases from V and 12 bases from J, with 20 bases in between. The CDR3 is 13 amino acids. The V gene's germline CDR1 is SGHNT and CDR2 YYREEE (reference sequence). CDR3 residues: CASSRAGINRDTF. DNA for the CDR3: TGTGCCAGCAGTAGGGCAGGGATAAACCGCGACACCTTC.

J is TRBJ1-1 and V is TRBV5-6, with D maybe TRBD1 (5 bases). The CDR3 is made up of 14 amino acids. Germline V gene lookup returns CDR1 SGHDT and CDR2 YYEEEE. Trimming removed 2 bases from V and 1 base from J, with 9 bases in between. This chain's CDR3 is CASSLRGRNTEAFF. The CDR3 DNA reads TGTGCCAGCAGCTTACGGGGCCGGAACACTGAAGCTTTCTTT.

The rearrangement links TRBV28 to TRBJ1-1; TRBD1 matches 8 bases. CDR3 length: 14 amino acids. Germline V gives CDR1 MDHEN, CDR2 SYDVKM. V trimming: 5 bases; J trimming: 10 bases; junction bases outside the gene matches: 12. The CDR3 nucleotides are TGTGCCAGCAGTCCGACATCATCAGGGGGCAGAGCTTTCTTT. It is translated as CASSPTSSGGRAFF.

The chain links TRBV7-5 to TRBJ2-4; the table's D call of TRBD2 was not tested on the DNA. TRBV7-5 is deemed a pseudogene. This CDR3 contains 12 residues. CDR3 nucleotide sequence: TGTGCCAGAAGGGCGGGCAAAAACATTCAGTACTTC. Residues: CARRAGKNIQYF.

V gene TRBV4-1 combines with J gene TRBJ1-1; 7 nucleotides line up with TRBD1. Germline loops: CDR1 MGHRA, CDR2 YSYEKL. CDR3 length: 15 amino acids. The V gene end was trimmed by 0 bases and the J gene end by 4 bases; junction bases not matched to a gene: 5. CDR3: CASSQDPAGGTEAFF. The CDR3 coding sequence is TGCGCCAGCAGCCAAGATCCGGCAGGGGGCACTGAAGCTTTCTTT.

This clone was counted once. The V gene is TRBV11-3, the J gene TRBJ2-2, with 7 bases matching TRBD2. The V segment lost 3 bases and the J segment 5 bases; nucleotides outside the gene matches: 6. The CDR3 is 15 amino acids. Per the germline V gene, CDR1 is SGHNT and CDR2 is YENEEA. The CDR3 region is CASSLSGELTGELFF. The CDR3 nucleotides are TGTGCCAGCAGCTTGAGCGGGGAACTGACCGGGGAGCTGTTTTTT. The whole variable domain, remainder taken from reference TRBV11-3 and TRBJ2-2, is EAGVVQSPRYKIIEKKQPVAFWCNPISGHNTLYWYLQNLGQGPELLIRYENEEAVDDSQLPKDRFSAERLKGVDSTLKIQPAELGDSAVYLCASSLSGELTGELFFGEGSRLTVL.

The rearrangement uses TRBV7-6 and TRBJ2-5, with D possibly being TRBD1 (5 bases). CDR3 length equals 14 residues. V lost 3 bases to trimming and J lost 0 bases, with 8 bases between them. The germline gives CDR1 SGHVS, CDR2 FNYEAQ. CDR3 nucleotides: TGTGCCAGCAGCTTCAGGGTGGACCAAGAGACCCAGTACTTC. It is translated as CASSFRVDQETQYF.

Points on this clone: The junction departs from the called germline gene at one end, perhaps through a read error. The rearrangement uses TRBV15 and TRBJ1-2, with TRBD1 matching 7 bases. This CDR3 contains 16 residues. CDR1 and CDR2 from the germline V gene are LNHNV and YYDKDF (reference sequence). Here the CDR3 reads CVTQPRGTVANYGYTF. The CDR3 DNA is TGTGTCACCCAACCCCGGGGGACAGTAGCTAACTATGGCTACACCTTC.

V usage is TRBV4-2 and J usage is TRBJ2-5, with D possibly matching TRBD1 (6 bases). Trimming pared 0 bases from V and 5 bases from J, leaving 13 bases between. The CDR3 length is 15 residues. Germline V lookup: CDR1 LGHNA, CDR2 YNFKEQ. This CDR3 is CASSQERGSFETQYF. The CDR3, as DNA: TGTGCCAGCAGCCAAGAAAGGGGGTCGTTCGAGACCCAGTACTTC.

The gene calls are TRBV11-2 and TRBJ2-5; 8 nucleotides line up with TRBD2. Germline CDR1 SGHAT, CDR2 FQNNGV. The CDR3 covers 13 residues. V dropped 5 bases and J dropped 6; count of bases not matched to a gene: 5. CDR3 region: CASSPRTSQTQYF. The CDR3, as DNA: TGTGCCAGCAGCCCTCGGACTAGCCAGACCCAGTACTTC. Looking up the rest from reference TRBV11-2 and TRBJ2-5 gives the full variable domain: EAGVAQSPRYKIIEKRQSVAFWCNPISGHATLYWYQQILGQGPKLLIQFQNNGVVDDSQLPKDRFSAERLKGVDSTLKIQPAKLEDSAVYLCASSPRTSQTQYFGPGTRLLVL.

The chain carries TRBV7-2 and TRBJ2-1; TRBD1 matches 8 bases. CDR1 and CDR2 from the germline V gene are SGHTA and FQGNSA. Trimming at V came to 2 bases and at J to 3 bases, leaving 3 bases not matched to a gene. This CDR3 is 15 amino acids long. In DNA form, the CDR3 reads TGTGCCAGCAGCTTACGAGGACAGGGCTACAATGAGCAGTTCTTC. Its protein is CASSLRGQGYNEQFF.

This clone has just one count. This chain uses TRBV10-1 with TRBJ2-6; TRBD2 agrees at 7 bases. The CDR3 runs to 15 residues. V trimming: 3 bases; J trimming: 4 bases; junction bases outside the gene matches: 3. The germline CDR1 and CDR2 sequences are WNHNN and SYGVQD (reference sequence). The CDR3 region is CASSDGGSGANVLTF. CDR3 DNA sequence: TGCGCCAGCAGTGACGGGGGGTCCGGGGCCAACGTCCTGACTTTC.

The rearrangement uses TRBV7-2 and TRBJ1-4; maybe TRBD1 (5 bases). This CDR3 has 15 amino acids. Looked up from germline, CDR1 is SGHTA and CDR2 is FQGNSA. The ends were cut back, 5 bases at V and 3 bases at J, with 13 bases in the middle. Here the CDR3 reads CASSTQGAANEKLFF. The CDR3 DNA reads TGTGCCAGCAGCACTCAGGGTGCTGCTAATGAAAAACTGTTTTTT.

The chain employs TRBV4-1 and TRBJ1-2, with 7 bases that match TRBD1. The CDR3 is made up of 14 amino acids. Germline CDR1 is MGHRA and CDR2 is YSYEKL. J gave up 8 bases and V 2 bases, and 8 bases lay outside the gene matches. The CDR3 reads CASSQTGTVFGYTF. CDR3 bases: TGCGCCAGCAGCCAAACCGGGACAGTATTCGGCTACACCTTC.

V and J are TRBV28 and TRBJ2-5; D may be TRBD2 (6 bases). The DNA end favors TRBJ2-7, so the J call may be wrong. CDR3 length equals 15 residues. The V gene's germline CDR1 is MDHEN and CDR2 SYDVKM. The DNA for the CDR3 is TGTGCCAGCAGTTCACCCTCTAGCGTCCACTACGAGCAGTACTTC. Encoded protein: CASSSPSSVHYEQYF.